These 25 T cell receptor beta chains were all obtained from the same sample, sequenced in a study of CD8+CD57+ T cells in acquired aplastic anemia. Using genomic DNA as the template, TCR beta VDJ and CDR3 profiling was carried out. MiXCR, run by TCRdb on the reads, gives a single entry per CDR3 protein. Of under 200,000 distinct CDR3 sequences listed, around 40% are singletons. Input material: sorted CD4+, CD8+, or CD8+CD57+ T cells (not recorded which) from PBMCs. The receptors come from a human donor in good health.

The table lists this clonotype with many counts. The chain employs TRBV11-2 and TRBJ1-1; D gene uncertain. The CDR3 has 15 residues. Between the trimmed V and J ends, which lost 1 base and 5 bases, there was a span of 14 bases. Germline CDR1 and CDR2: SGHAT and FQNNGV. CDR3 DNA: TGTGCCAGCAGCTTAGGCGGACGGAGGGAGACTGAAGCTTTCTTT. Protein sequence: CASSLGGRRETEAFF.

There are many counts of this clonotype. The chain employs TRBV20-1 and TRBJ1-1; D is unresolved. The germline V and J ends were trimmed by 3 bases and 7 bases, with 12 bases remaining between them. The CDR3 runs to 12 residues. Germline V CDR1 and CDR2: DFQATT, SNEGSKA (reference sequence). CDR3 amino acids: CSARAQTIEAFF. In DNA form, the CDR3 reads TGCAGTGCTAGGGCTCAGACAATTGAAGCTTTCTTT.

As to this clonotype: A much larger clonotype is one base distant, so this may be a read error. The V gene is TRBV19, the J gene TRBJ2-2; TRBD1 aligns across 7 bases. Germline V lookup: CDR1 LNHDA, CDR2 SQIVND (reference sequence). The CDR3 is 13 amino acids. CDR3 bases: TGTGCCAGTAGGACAGGGAACGCCGGGGAGCTGTTTTTT. It encodes CASRTGNAGELFF.

This clonotype was seen repeatedly, ten times or more. The genes are TRBV5-4 and TRBJ2-1; D gene uncertain. There are 12 residues in the CDR3. The V end was cut by 2 bases, the J end by 6 bases, with 6 bases between. Germline values: CDR1 SGHNT, CDR2 YYREEE (reference sequence). CDR3 sequence reads: CASSFELNEQFF. DNA for the CDR3: TGTGCCAGCAGCTTTGAACTCAATGAGCAGTTCTTC.

CDR3 loop: CSAQGRGSYEQYF. The CDR3 coding sequence is TGCAGTGCCCAAGGTAGGGGCTCCTACGAGCAGTACTTC. J is TRBJ2-7 and V is TRBV20-1, with a tentative D call TRBD1 (5 bases). V lost 6 bases and J 0 bases, leaving 12 bases between the germline ends. The CDR3 sequence is 13 residues long. Germline-derived CDR1 and CDR2 are DFQATT and SNEGSKA (reference sequence).

This chain links TRBV7-9 with TRBJ2-5; 10 bases are shared with TRBD2. The CDR3 totals 17 residues. Germline V gene sequence: CDR1 SEHNR, CDR2 FQNEAQ (reference sequence). The V segment lost 0 bases and the J segment 5 bases; nucleotides outside the gene matches: 9. The CDR3 protein is CASSLAVQRGGWETQYF. CDR3 DNA: TGTGCCAGCAGCTTAGCTGTCCAGCGGGGGGGCTGGGAGACCCAGTACTTC.

This clonotype was observed at least ten times. This chain joins TRBV11-2 and TRBJ2-2, with D hard to call. Germline CDR1 and CDR2: SGHAT and FQNNGV. Trimming took off 1 base at V and 11 bases at J, with 20 bases between the two ends. The CDR3 runs to 16 residues. The CDR3 is CASSLGVLTWPRELFF. The CDR3 DNA reads as TGTGCCAGCAGCTTAGGAGTATTAACGTGGCCACGCGAGCTGTTTTTT.

The chain joins TRBV19 to TRBJ1-5; D gene unclear. This CDR3 has 15 residues. V was pared by 3 bases and J by 3 bases, with 12 bases between. Germline V gene sequence: CDR1 LNHDA, CDR2 SQIVND (reference sequence). The DNA for the CDR3 is TGTGCCAGTAGTATGGACGCTTCGAACAATCAGCCCCAGCATTTT. The encoded protein is CASSMDASNNQPQHF.

V is TRBV20-1 and J is TRBJ2-3; D remains unclear. Germline V gives CDR1 DFQATT, CDR2 SNEGSKA (reference sequence). V dropped 3 bases and J dropped 3 bases, with 7 bases sitting between them. The CDR3 consists of 12 residues. CDR3 sequence: CSARVGTDTQYF. Here the CDR3 DNA reads TGCAGTGCTAGGGTTGGTACAGATACGCAGTATTTT.

There are many counts of this clonotype. The CDR3 nucleotides read TGTGCCAGCAGTTACTCGGCGGGGAGCTCCTACGAGCAGTACTTC. Its protein product is CASSYSAGSSYEQYF. The chain carries TRBV6-5 and TRBJ2-7; a possible D gene is TRBD2 (6 bases). Germline V gives CDR1 MNHEY, CDR2 SVGAGI. The CDR3 has 15 amino acids. V lost 0 bases and J lost 0, with 9 bases in between.

This clonotype was observed many times. This chain joins TRBV7-6 and TRBJ2-3, with D perhaps TRBD2 (7 bases). Trimming removed 5 bases from V and 3 bases from J, with 12 bases in between. Looked up from germline, CDR1 is SGHVS and CDR2 is FNYEAQ. This CDR3 is 14 amino acids long. CDR3: CASSRGGGTDTQYF. In nucleotides, the CDR3 is TGTGCCAGCAGCCGAGGGGGGGGAACAGATACGCAGTATTTT.

This clonotype was seen a few times. The rearrangement joins TRBV4-3 to TRBJ1-4; the D gene is possibly TRBD1 (6 bases). Germline assignment: CDR1 LGHNA and CDR2 YSLEER. Trimming took 0 bases from V and 3 from J, leaving 11 bases between them. The CDR3 length is 16 residues. This chain's CDR3 is CASSQDLGAANEKLFF. The CDR3 nucleotides are TGCGCCAGCAGCCAAGATTTGGGGGCTGCTAATGAAAAACTGTTTTTT.

This clonotype was detected once. The chain combines TRBV9 with TRBJ1-3; D gene unclear. CDR1 and CDR2 (germline): SGDLS, YYNGEE. V was cut by 4 bases and J by 0 bases, with 14 bases left in between. The length of the CDR3 is 16 residues. The CDR3 is CASSYKRLGSGNTIYF. The CDR3 coding sequence is TGTGCCAGCAGCTATAAGAGACTGGGCTCTGGAAACACCATATATTTT.

The chain links TRBV7-2 to TRBJ1-1; unclear D gene. From germline, CDR1 is SGHTA and CDR2 FQGNSA. The CDR3 has 13 amino acids. V was trimmed by 3 bases and J by 5 bases, leaving 10 bases between them. CDR3 region: CASSFGGRTEAFF. In DNA, the CDR3 is TGTGCCAGCAGCTTCGGTGGGAGGACTGAAGCTTTCTTT.

This clonotype was seen only once. CDR3 DNA: TGTGCCATCAGTGGACCACAGGGAGATAGCGGGAGAATCATACAAGCTTCAGATACGCAGTATTTT. Translated: CAISGPQGDSGRIIQASDTQYF. This chain uses TRBV10-3 with TRBJ2-3, with TRBD2 identical over 9 bases. After removal of 4 bases from V and 4 bases from J, the junction contained 27 bases not matched to a gene. The CDR3 runs 22 residues. CDR1 ENHRY and CDR2 SYGVKD come from the germline V gene.

V gene TRBV29-1 combines with J gene TRBJ2-5; 9 nucleotides line up with TRBD2. V dropped 7 bases and J dropped 1; count of bases not matched to a gene: 10. The CDR3 spans 15 residues. Germline CDR1 SQVTM, CDR2 ANQGSEA. In nucleotides, the CDR3 is TGCAGCGCTAGAGAGGGGACTAGCAGCCAAGAGACCCAGTACTTC. Protein sequence: CSAREGTSSQETQYF. Together with reference TRBV29-1 and TRBJ2-5, the CDR3 gives the full variable domain: SAVISQKPSRDICQRGTSLTIQCQVDSQVTMMFWYRQQPGQSLTLIATANQGSEATYESGFVIDKFPISRPNLTFSTLTVSNMSPEDSSIYLCSAREGTSSQETQYFGPGTRLLVL.

The chain employs TRBV3-1 and TRBJ2-1; no reliable D call. V shed 1 base and J shed 9 bases, with 10 bases lying between them. CDR1 is LGHDT, CDR2 YNNKEL, per germline (reference sequence). This CDR3 is built from 13 residues. This chain's CDR3 is CASSQVRTAEQFF. The CDR3 region has the DNA TGTGCCAGCAGCCAAGTTAGGACGGCTGAGCAGTTCTTC.

This clonotype was observed a handful of times. The V gene is TRBV30, the J gene TRBJ2-1, with TRBD2 as a possible D gene (6 bases). Germline CDR1 GTSNPN, CDR2 SVGIG (reference sequence). This CDR3 spans 15 amino acids. Trimming removed 5 bases at V and 2 bases at J, with 16 bases between. DNA of the CDR3: TGTGCCTGGCTCTCAGCGGGCATAACCTACAATGAGCAGTTCTTC. Translating gives CAWLSAGITYNEQFF.

The J gene is TRBJ1-5, the V gene TRBV12-3 or TRBV12-4; 8 positions match TRBD1. V gave up 7 bases and J gave up 6 bases; unmatched junction bases: 8. The CDR3 runs to 14 residues. CDR3 residues: CASILGQGPQPQHF. The CDR3 DNA sequence: TGTGCCAGCATTCTAGGACAGGGTCCTCAGCCCCAGCATTTT.

The V call is TRBV10-3, the J call TRBJ1-4; D is unresolved. Germline CDR1 and CDR2: ENHRY and SYGVKD. Trimming stripped 3 bases from V and 8 bases from J, with 10 bases between. This CDR3 is built from 13 residues. The CDR3: CAISEPGREKLFF. The CDR3 coding sequence is TGTGCCATCAGTGAACCGGGCCGCGAAAAACTGTTTTTT.

This clonotype was detected ten times or more. The V gene is TRBV2, the J gene TRBJ2-5, with D tentatively TRBD1 (5 bases). The CDR3 contains 14 residues. The germline V gene encodes CDR1 SNHLY and CDR2 FYNNEI. The V gene lost 5 bases and the J gene lost 1 base, with 11 bases spanning the gap. Here the CDR3 DNA reads TGTGCCAGCAGTCGGACACTTCCCCAAGAGACCCAGTACTTC. The encoded protein is CASSRTLPQETQYF.

This clonotype was detected a few times. This rearrangement joins TRBV5-1 to TRBJ1-2, with D maybe TRBD1 (5 bases). Germline V CDR1 and CDR2: SGHRS, YFSETQ. V was shortened by 0 bases and J by 2 bases, with 5 bases between the two germline ends. The CDR3 length is 13 residues. CDR3 DNA: TGCGCCAGCAGCTTGGACAGGAACTATGGCTACACCTTC. This codes for CASSLDRNYGYTF.

This clonotype occurred many times. The chain uses TRBV14 and TRBJ2-1; the D gene is possibly TRBD2 (7 bases). Trimming left V 3 bases short and J 5 bases short, with 11 bases between. This CDR3 has 14 residues. CDR1 SGHDN and CDR2 FVKESK come from the germline V gene. The CDR3 reads CASSQGGPHNEQFF. CDR3 DNA sequence: TGTGCCAGCAGCCAGGGGGGGCCCCACAATGAGCAGTTCTTC. Supplemented by reference TRBV14 and TRBJ2-1, the full variable domain reads EAGVTQFPSHSVIEKGQTVTLRCDPISGHDNLYWYRRVMGKEIKFLLHFVKESKQDESGMPNNRFLAERTGGTYSTLKVQPAELEDSGVYFCASSQGGPHNEQFFGPGTRLTVL.

V usage is TRBV25-1 and J usage is TRBJ2-1, with TRBD2 matching 10 bases. The CDR3 runs to 16 residues. V was pared by 3 bases and J by 0 bases, with 2 bases of the junction left unmatched. Germline assignment: CDR1 MGHDK and CDR2 SYGVNS. CDR3 region: CASSDSSGSSYNEQFF. The CDR3 bases are TGTGCCAGCAGTGATTCTAGCGGGAGCTCCTACAATGAGCAGTTCTTC.

Ten or more counts support this clonotype. The gene calls are TRBV27 and TRBJ1-2; D unclear. The germline gives CDR1 MNHEY, CDR2 SMNVEV (reference sequence). The V end lost 2 bases, the J end lost 4 bases, and 8 bases lay between the germline ends. The CDR3 spans 13 residues. CDR3 region: CASSLPGGYGYTF. Here the CDR3 DNA reads TGTGCCAGCAGTTTACCGGGCGGCTATGGCTACACCTTC.